This T cell receptor (beta chain) is drawn from a study of blood T cell repertoires in COVID-19. Across the whole study: T cells, B-cell-depleted T cells, or PBMCs supplied cDNA or gDNA.

Living in under 30 US areas, the participants were between roughly 18 and 89 years of age. The study assigned cohorts using participant-reported clinical history. Authors' analysis steps: Researchers report that nucleated cell counts were estimated from reference gene primer amplification. Sequencing was performed with immunoSEQ multiplex PCR; in TCRdb, only in-frame clones are kept and a portion is missing. V and J calls and clone size are as listed in that table; D and trimming were resolved from the DNA. This sample has about 280,000 clones, with around 88% found just once. The specimen was PBMCs or T cells enriched from blood (not recorded which). This clonotype was sampled from a woman aged 40 to 50 who had recovered from COVID-19.

The CDR3 sequence: CASSHTTYNEQFF. CDR3 coding DNA: TGTGCCAGCAGTCATACTACTTACAATGAGCAGTTCTTC. The V and J genes are TRBV12-3 or TRBV12-4 and TRBJ2-1, with D hard to call. The CDR3 is 13 amino acids. V lost 5 bases, J lost 4 bases, and 9 bases lay in between.